This is a list of T cell receptor beta chains from one sample in a study of identical twins. TCRdb re-analysed the 5' RACE reads in MiXCR, keeping a single row per CDR3 protein. The sample carries 150,000 or so distinct CDR3 sequences, 3% to 4.5% recorded once. Sequenced: memory T cells sorted from blood. Receptors were obtained from a man aged 18 to 30 in good health. Each CDR3 is given with its conserved first and last residue. Fields, in order: D gene, V gene, clone size, J gene, CDR3 protein, CDR3 DNA. The D gene is left open where the match is weak. Size is omitted from some rows. Given values are once, few, many or a class for expanded clones.

>-|TRBV14|-|TRBJ2-2
CASSQAGAGTGELFF
TGTGCCAGCAGCCAAGCAGGGGCCGGGACCGGGGAGCTGTTTTTT
>TRBD2|TRBV11-3|few|TRBJ2-7
CASSPGGAPYEQYF
TGTGCCAGCAGCCCGGGGGGAGCCCCCTACGAGCAGTACTTC
>-|TRBV30|many|TRBJ2-7
CAWRLDSPRQYF
TGTGCCTGGAGACTGGACAGCCCGAGGCAGTACTTC
>-|TRBV11-2|many|TRBJ2-3
CASSLIDTQYF
TGTGCCAGCAGCTTGATAGATACGCAGTATTTT
>-|TRBV7-8|many|TRBJ2-1
CASRGGLGRVKQFF
TGTGCCAGCAGGGGGGGGCTCGGTCGCGTGAAGCAGTTCTTC
>-|TRBV20-1|many|TRBJ2-5
CSARDGLSVQETQYF
TGCAGTGCTAGAGATGGACTCTCAGTGCAAGAGACCCAGTACTTC
>-|TRBV3-1|few|TRBJ2-3
CASSQDGALPHTDTQYF
TGTGCCAGCAGCCAAGATGGAGCCCTCCCCCACACAGATACGCAGTATTTT
>-|TRBV5-1|many|TRBJ1-1
CASSLDPHGMNTEAFF
TGCGCCAGCAGCTTGGACCCCCACGGTATGAACACTGAAGCTTTCTTT
>-|TRBV7-9|-|TRBJ1-1
CASSLGMNPEAFF
TGTGCCAGCAGCTTGGGTATGAACCCTGAAGCTTTCTTT
>-|TRBV7-2|few|TRBJ1-2
CASSPWGVDGYTF
TGTGCCAGCAGCCCCTGGGGGGTGGATGGCTACACCTTC
>-|TRBV12-3/TRBV12-4|many|TRBJ2-4
CASNPGGVEDIQYF
TGTGCCAGCAACCCAGGCGGGGTGGAGGACATTCAGTACTTC
>-|TRBV6-2/TRBV6-3|many|TRBJ2-1
CASSTLDRGLTNEQSF
TGTGCCAGCAGTACCCTTGATAGAGGCCTGACAAATGAGCAGTCCTTC
>-|TRBV28|many|TRBJ1-2
CASSGPFADGYTF
TGTGCCAGCAGCGGACCATTTGCTGATGGCTACACCTTC
>-|TRBV4-1|many|TRBJ2-2
CASSSTMVGELFF
TGCGCCAGCAGCTCCACTATGGTCGGGGAGCTGTTTTTT
>-|TRBV3-1|-|TRBJ2-6
CASSHPGGDSYSGANVLTF
TGTGCCAGCAGCCACCCCGGCGGGGACTCCTATTCTGGGGCCAACGTCCTGACTTTC
>-|TRBV7-9|-|TRBJ2-1
CASSLKVGRNNEQFF
TGTGCCAGCAGCTTAAAGGTCGGCAGGAACAATGAGCAGTTCTTC
>TRBD1|TRBV5-1|many|TRBJ1-4
CASSTDRNNEKLFF
TGCGCCAGCAGCACGGACAGGAATAATGAAAAACTGTTTTTT
>TRBD1|TRBV5-6|many|TRBJ1-3
CASSLIDDRAGNTIYF
TGTGCCAGCAGCTTAATAGACGACAGGGCCGGAAACACCATATATTTT
>-|TRBV14|many|TRBJ2-1
CASSHPGPGYNEQFF
TGTGCCAGCAGCCACCCGGGACCGGGATACAATGAGCAGTTCTTC
>TRBD2|TRBV5-1|many|TRBJ2-2
CASSGGRLARNTGELFF
TGCGCCAGCAGCGGGGGTAGACTAGCGAGAAACACCGGGGAGCTGTTTTTT
>TRBD2|TRBV27|many|TRBJ2-1
CASSRLAGGSHNEQFF
TGTGCCAGCAGCCGCCTAGCGGGAGGGAGCCACAATGAGCAGTTCTTC
>-|TRBV6-5|many|TRBJ2-1
CASSYSPVAAYNEQFF
TGTGCCAGCAGTTACTCTCCGGTAGCGGCATACAATGAGCAGTTCTTC
>TRBD2|TRBV20-1|many|TRBJ2-1
CSAPGTSGSNIYNEQFF
TGCAGTGCTCCAGGCACTAGCGGGAGTAATATCTACAATGAGCAGTTCTTC
>-|TRBV10-3|many|TRBJ2-7
CAIRGAGDPYEQYF
TGTGCCATCCGGGGGGCGGGAGACCCCTACGAGCAGTACTTC
>-|TRBV6-2/TRBV6-3|many|TRBJ1-4
CASSGVGVVEF
TGTGCCAGCAGTGGAGTCGGGGTTGTGGAATTT
>TRBD1|TRBV4-3|few|TRBJ1-2
CASRLTGSDYGYTF
TGCGCCAGCCGACTGACAGGGTCAGACTATGGCTACACCTTC
>TRBD1|TRBV6-1|many|TRBJ1-4
CASSSFGQGKNEKLFF
TGTGCCAGCAGCTCCTTCGGACAGGGGAAGAATGAAAAACTGTTTTTT
>TRBD1|TRBV12-3/TRBV12-4|many|TRBJ2-5
CASSWGDRQTQYF
TGTGCCAGCAGTTGGGGGGACAGGCAGACCCAGTACTTC
>TRBD1|TRBV7-9|few|TRBJ2-5
CASSPISGQGGETQYF
TGTGCCAGCAGCCCGATATCGGGACAGGGAGGAGAGACCCAGTACTTC
>-|TRBV15|many|TRBJ2-7
CATSRVNSGTYEQYF
TGTGCCACCAGCAGAGTCAATAGCGGAACTTACGAGCAGTACTTC
>TRBD1|TRBV20-1|many|TRBJ2-7
CSEGGSTGEQYF
TGCAGTGAAGGGGGCTCAACGGGGGAGCAGTACTTC
>TRBD2|TRBV10-3|-|TRBJ2-3
CAISSAGVTTDTQYF
TGTGCCATCAGTTCAGCGGGAGTTACCACAGATACGCAGTATTTT
>-|TRBV11-2|many|TRBJ2-5
CASSSNTPSGTQYF
TGTGCCAGCAGCTCTAATACACCCTCGGGGACCCAGTACTTC
>TRBD1|TRBV20-1|many|TRBJ2-5
CSAATGSGGQETQYF
TGCAGTGCTGCGACAGGGTCGGGCGGTCAAGAGACCCAGTACTTC
>TRBD1|TRBV5-1|many|TRBJ1-1
CASSLAGGAGTEAFF
TGCGCCAGCAGCTTGGCAGGGGGCGCGGGCACTGAAGCTTTCTTT
>-|TRBV5-6|many|TRBJ1-2
CASSLESQGVYGYTF
TGTGCCAGCAGCTTGGAATCGCAGGGCGTCTATGGCTACACCTTC
>TRBD2|TRBV28|many|TRBJ2-1
CASKEGLANEQFF
TGTGCCAGTAAAGAGGGACTAGCCAATGAGCAGTTCTTC
>TRBD2|TRBV28|many|TRBJ2-7
CASPPSGGSSYEQYF
TGTGCCAGCCCCCCAAGCGGGGGGTCCTCCTACGAGCAGTACTTC
>-|TRBV7-8|many|TRBJ2-4
CASTSGVAKNIQYF
TGTGCCAGCACCTCGGGAGTAGCCAAAAACATTCAGTACTTC
>-|TRBV24-1|many|TRBJ2-3
CATRDSGGITDTQYF
TGTGCCACCAGGGATAGCGGCGGAATCACAGATACGCAGTATTTT
>TRBD2|TRBV7-7|many|TRBJ2-1
CASSSGTSRQFF
TGTGCCAGCAGCTCAGGGACTAGCCGGCAGTTCTTC
>-|TRBV12-3/TRBV12-4|many|TRBJ1-4
CASSTRKEKLFF
TGTGCCAGCAGCACAAGAAAAGAAAAACTGTTTTTT
>-|TRBV2|many|TRBJ1-2
CASSGTAWGYTF
TGTGCCAGCAGTGGGACAGCCTGGGGCTACACCTTC
>-|TRBV28|many|TRBJ2-1
CASSLSGRERQFF
TGTGCCAGCAGTTTATCGGGCAGGGAGAGGCAGTTCTTC
>TRBD1|TRBV5-1|many|TRBJ2-4
CASSLTIRGPRNIQYF
TGCGCCAGCAGCTTGACCATTAGGGGGCCTAGAAACATTCAGTACTTC